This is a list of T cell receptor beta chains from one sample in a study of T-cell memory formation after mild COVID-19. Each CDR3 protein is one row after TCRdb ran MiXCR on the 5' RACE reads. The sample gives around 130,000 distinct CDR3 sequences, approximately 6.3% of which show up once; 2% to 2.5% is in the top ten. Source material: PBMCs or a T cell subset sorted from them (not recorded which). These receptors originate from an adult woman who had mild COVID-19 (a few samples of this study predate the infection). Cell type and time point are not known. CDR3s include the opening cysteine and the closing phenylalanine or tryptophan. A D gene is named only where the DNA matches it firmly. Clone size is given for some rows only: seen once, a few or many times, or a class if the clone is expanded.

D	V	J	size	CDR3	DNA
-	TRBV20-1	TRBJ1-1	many	CSAIGPKGNTEAFF	TGCAGTGCTATTGGGCCCAAGGGTAACACTGAAGCTTTCTTT
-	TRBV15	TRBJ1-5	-	CATSRDLSIQPQHF	TGTGCCACCAGCAGAGATTTGAGTATTCAGCCCCAGCATTTT
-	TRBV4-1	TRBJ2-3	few	CASSQVNLGFSDTQYF	TGCGCCAGCAGCCAAGTTAATCTGGGTTTTTCAGATACGCAGTATTTT
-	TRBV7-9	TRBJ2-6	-	CASSSYPGGDSSGANVLTF	TGTGCCAGCAGCTCTTACCCCGGAGGGGATAGCTCTGGGGCCAACGTCCTGACTTTC
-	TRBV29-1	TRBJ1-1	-	CSVDYVGTRHTEAFF	TGCAGCGTTGATTATGTGGGAACTCGGCACACTGAAGCTTTCTTT
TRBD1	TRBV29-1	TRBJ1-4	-	CSVGTVGGEKLFF	TGCAGCGTCGGGACAGTTGGGGGTGAAAAACTGTTTTTT
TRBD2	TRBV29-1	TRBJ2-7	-	CSVVLAGGLKYF	TGCAGCGTTGTTCTAGCGGGAGGTCTGAAGTACTTC
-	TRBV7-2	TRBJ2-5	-	CASSLERQETQYF	TGTGCCAGCAGCTTAGAGCGGCAAGAGACCCAGTACTTC
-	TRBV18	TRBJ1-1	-	CASSRGVQVTEAFF	TGTGCCAGCTCACGAGGAGTACAGGTTACTGAAGCTTTCTTT
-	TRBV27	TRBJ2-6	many	CASSSSSGANVLTF	TGTGCCAGCAGTTCTAGTTCTGGGGCCAACGTCCTGACTTTC
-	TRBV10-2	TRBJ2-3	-	CASSEGWSGSDTQYF	TGCGCCAGCAGTGAAGGGTGGAGCGGGTCGGATACGCAGTATTTT
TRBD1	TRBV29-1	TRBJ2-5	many	CSGGTEQETQYF	TGCAGCGGAGGGACAGAACAAGAGACCCAGTACTTC
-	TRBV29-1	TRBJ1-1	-	CSVGWGPTEAFF	TGCAGCGTTGGATGGGGTCCCACTGAAGCTTTCTTT
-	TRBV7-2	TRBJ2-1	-	CASSSTSTGYEQFF	TGTGCCAGCAGCTCAACGTCGACGGGGTATGAGCAGTTCTTC
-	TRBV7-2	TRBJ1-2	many	CASSFTTNYGYTF	TGTGCCAGCAGCTTCACTACTAACTATGGCTACACCTTC
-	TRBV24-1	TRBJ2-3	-	CATSDLELGGTDTQYF	TGTGCCACCAGTGACCTAGAACTAGGGGGCACAGATACGCAGTATTTT
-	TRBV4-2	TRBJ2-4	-	CASSQVSADKNIQYF	TGTGCCAGCAGCCAAGTTTCGGCAGATAAAAACATTCAGTACTTC
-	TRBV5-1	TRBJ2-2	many	CASSLVGGTELFF	TGCGCCAGCAGCTTGGTAGGAGGGACGGAGCTGTTTTTT
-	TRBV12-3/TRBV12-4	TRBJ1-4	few	CASSILTGGFSEKLFF	TGTGCCAGCAGTATACTGACCGGGGGATTTAGTGAAAAACTGTTTTTT
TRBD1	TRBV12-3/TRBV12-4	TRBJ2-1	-	CASSLQGGNEQFF	TGTGCCAGCAGTTTGCAAGGGGGCAACGAGCAGTTCTTC
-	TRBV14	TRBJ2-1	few	CASSHVITHEQFF	TGTGCCAGCAGCCATGTTATTACCCATGAGCAGTTCTTC
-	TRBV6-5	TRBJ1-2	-	CASRTPDSYYGYTF	TGTGCCAGCAGAACCCCGGACAGCTACTATGGCTACACCTTC
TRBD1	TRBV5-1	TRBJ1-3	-	CASTRDSNSGNTIYF	TGCGCCAGCACCCGGGACAGCAACTCTGGAAACACCATATATTTT
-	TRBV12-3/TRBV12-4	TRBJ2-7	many	CASSPGLQEPTYEQYF	TGTGCCAGCAGTCCCGGTTTACAGGAACCTACCTACGAGCAGTACTTC
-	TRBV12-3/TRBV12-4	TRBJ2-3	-	CASASLGGDTQYF	TGTGCCAGCGCATCGCTTGGCGGGGATACGCAGTATTTT
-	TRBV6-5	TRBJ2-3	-	CASRLGRATDTQYF	TGTGCCAGCCGGCTCGGCAGGGCCACAGATACGCAGTATTTT
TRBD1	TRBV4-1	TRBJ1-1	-	CASSQPDREDTEAFF	TGCGCCAGCAGCCAACCGGACAGGGAGGACACTGAAGCTTTCTTT
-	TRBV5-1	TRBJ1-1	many	CASSLSVNTEAFF	TGTGCCAGCAGCTTAAGTGTTAACACTGAAGCTTTCTTT
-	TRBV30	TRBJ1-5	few	CAWSVQRDQPQHF	TGTGCCTGGAGTGTACAGAGGGATCAGCCCCAGCATTTT
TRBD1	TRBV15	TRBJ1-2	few	CATRPTGGYGYTF	TGTGCCACCAGGCCAACAGGGGGGTATGGCTACACCTTC
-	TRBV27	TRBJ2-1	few	CASSFRGRNEQFF	TGTGCCAGCAGTTTCCGGGGAAGAAATGAGCAGTTCTTC
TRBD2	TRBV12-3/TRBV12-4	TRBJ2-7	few	CASSLLAGGAYEQYF	TGTGCCAGCAGCCTACTAGCGGGGGGGGCCTACGAGCAGTACTTC
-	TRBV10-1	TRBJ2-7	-	CASSEPSYEQYF	TGCGCCAGCAGTGAGCCCAGCTACGAGCAGTACTTC
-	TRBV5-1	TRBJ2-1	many	CASRNPNNYNEQFF	TGCGCCAGCCGCAATCCGAACAACTACAATGAGCAGTTCTTC